Presented here are 12 T cell receptor beta chains from one specimen sequenced in a study of early T cells in non-severe SARS-CoV-2 infection. One entry per CDR3 protein, called by TCRdb with MiXCR from the 5' RACE reads. This table holds 20,000 to 25,000 distinct CDR3 sequences, 4.5% to 7% found once. The sample was whole blood. The receptors come from an adult who was a healthcare worker with PCR-confirmed SARS-CoV-2 infection or an uninfected control (not recorded which).

This clonotype was observed a handful of times. The chain joins TRBV11-2 to TRBJ2-7; 7 positions agree with TRBD1. The CDR3 contains 14 residues. V was clipped by 5 bases and J by 7 bases; unmatched bases: 11. The germline V gene encodes CDR1 SGHAT and CDR2 FQNNGV. The CDR3 protein is CASSRGSGQTEQYF. DNA for the CDR3: TGTGCCAGCAGCCGAGGCTCGGGACAGACAGAGCAGTACTTC.

This clonotype has a count of ten or more. V and J are TRBV11-2 and TRBJ2-7; D uncertain. Germline loops: CDR1 SGHAT, CDR2 FQNNGV. The CDR3 covers 14 residues. V was trimmed by 1 base and J by 0 bases, leaving 7 bases between them. The CDR3 reads CASSLGPSSYEQYF. The CDR3 nucleotides are TGTGCCAGCAGCTTAGGTCCGTCCTCCTACGAGCAGTACTTC. Drawing the rest from reference TRBV11-2 and TRBJ2-7, the complete variable domain is EAGVAQSPRYKIIEKRQSVAFWCNPISGHATLYWYQQILGQGPKLLIQFQNNGVVDDSQLPKDRFSAERLKGVDSTLKIQPAKLEDSAVYLCASSLGPSSYEQYFGPGTRLTVT.

This clonotype was seen ten or more times. The V gene is TRBV12-3 or TRBV12-4, the J gene TRBJ1-1; D not certain. Trimming removed 3 bases at V and 4 bases at J, with 18 bases between. CDR3 length: 16 amino acids. The CDR3 loop is CASSLGLQSALTEAFF. The CDR3 nucleotides read TGTGCCAGCAGTTTGGGCTTACAGAGCGCCCTCACTGAAGCTTTCTTT.

In this sample, this clonotype turned up many times. The chain couples TRBV19 to TRBJ1-5; possible D gene TRBD1, 5 bases. In germline, CDR1 is LNHDA, CDR2 SQIVND (reference sequence). Trimming stripped 3 bases from V and 11 bases from J, with 17 bases between. This CDR3 region has 14 residues. DNA of the CDR3: TGTGCCAGTAGTATCACCCAGGGCCCAGTAGCCCAGCATTTT. Amino acids: CASSITQGPVAQHF.

This clonotype has ten or more counts. The rearrangement uses TRBV7-2 and TRBJ1-1; TRBD1 might be the D (6 bases). Germline CDR1 SGHTA, CDR2 FQGNSA. The CDR3 extends over 13 amino acids. The germline V and J ends were trimmed by 2 bases and 5 bases, with 9 bases remaining between them. For the CDR3, the DNA is TGTGCCAGCAGCTTATTTCAGGGGACTGAAGCTTTCTTT. Translated: CASSLFQGTEAFF.

This rearrangement joins TRBV6-5 to TRBJ2-3; D is unresolved. The germline V and J ends were trimmed by 7 bases and 0 bases, with 14 bases remaining between them. The CDR3 is 15 residues long. Germline V gene data show CDR1 as MNHEY and CDR2 as SVGAGI. The CDR3 coding sequence is TGTGCCAGCAAGGGCCGAACAGCCAGCACAGATACGCAGTATTTT. Residues: CASKGRTASTDTQYF.

Relative to its sample, this clonotype is medium-sized. The rearrangement uses TRBV28 and TRBJ1-4; no definite D call. CDR3 length equals 16 residues. Germline assignment: CDR1 MDHEN and CDR2 SYDVKM. With 3 bases removed from V and 7 bases from J, the gap between germline ends came to 18 bases. The CDR3, as DNA: TGTGCCAGCAGTTTTGTTTCGTCGGGATTCGGTGAAAAACTGTTTTTT. Encoded protein: CASSFVSSGFGEKLFF.

The sample holds many counts of this clonotype. The chain joins TRBV11-2 to TRBJ1-1; 10 bases are a match to TRBD1. The CDR3 totals 14 residues. The germline V gene encodes CDR1 SGHAT and CDR2 FQNNGV. Trimming at V came to 7 bases and at J to 7 bases, leaving 9 bases not matched to a gene. The CDR3 DNA follows: TGTGCCAGCAAGGGACAGGGGTGGAGGTTTGAAGCTTTCTTT. Translation: CASKGQGWRFEAFF.

This clonotype appeared many times. The rearrangement uses TRBV28 and TRBJ2-3; 9 bases are shared with TRBD2. This CDR3 comprises 15 residues. J lost 0 bases, V lost 3 bases, and 1 base had no gene match. CDR1 is MDHEN, CDR2 SYDVKM, per germline. CDR3 amino acids: CASSLAGGSTDTQYF. CDR3 bases: TGTGCCAGCAGTTTGGCGGGGGGGAGCACAGATACGCAGTATTTT. The variable domain in full, with the rest retrieved from reference TRBV28 and TRBJ2-3, is DVKVTQSSRYLVKRTGEKVFLECVQDMDHENMFWYRQDPGLGLRLIYFSYDVKMKEKGDIPEGYSVSREKKERFSLILESASTNQTSMYLCASSLAGGSTDTQYFGPGTRLTVL.

This chain connects TRBV7-2 to TRBJ1-1; D gene unclear. The CDR3 is 14 residues long. With 2 bases removed from V and 3 bases from J, the gap between germline ends came to 10 bases. The germline gives CDR1 SGHTA, CDR2 FQGNSA. This CDR3 is CASSLIGGYTEAFF. The CDR3 DNA reads as TGTGCCAGCAGCTTAATCGGCGGGTACACTGAAGCTTTCTTT. Supplemented by reference TRBV7-2 and TRBJ1-1, the full variable domain reads GAGVSQSPSNKVTEKGKDVELRCDPISGHTALYWYRQSLGQGLEFLIYFQGNSAPDKSGLPSDRFSAERTGGSVSTLTIQRTQQEDSAVYLCASSLIGGYTEAFFGQGTRLTVV.

The sample holds many counts of this clonotype. This chain links TRBV20-1 with TRBJ1-2, with 7 bases that match TRBD1. The germline V gene encodes CDR1 DFQATT and CDR2 SNEGSKA (reference sequence). Germline trimming cut 1 base from V and 5 bases from J; bases unmatched to any gene: 7. The CDR3 length is 14 residues. CDR3 in amino acids: CSARADRALYGYTF. CDR3 coding DNA: TGCAGTGCTAGAGCCGACAGGGCCCTTTATGGCTACACCTTC.

This clonotype was seen only a few times. V usage is TRBV28 and J usage is TRBJ2-2; 9 positions match TRBD1. V shed 6 bases and J 9 bases; nucleotides not matched to a gene: 5. CDR1 and CDR2 from the germline V gene are MDHEN and SYDVKM. The CDR3 is 13 residues long. The CDR3 loop reads CASRYTGGWELFF. The CDR3 region has the DNA TGTGCCAGCAGATACACAGGGGGCTGGGAGCTGTTTTTT.